The 29 T cell receptor beta chains in this list originate from one sample, sequenced in a study of T cell changes during pregnancy in multiple sclerosis (dated by TCRdb to about 2019). The library was generated by the immunoSEQ multiplex PCR assay. The table was pulled from immuneACCESS by TCRdb, which kept in-frame rearrangements only. Such tables lose some clones; where checked, under half of the loss comes from unresolved V genes, and the rest has no known cause. In all, the sample holds some 50,000 clones, and about 90% of those were seen once. The biggest ten clones account for 0.15% to 0.2% of the sample. Sequencing used CD4+ T cells from peripheral blood mononuclear cells, obtained in the second trimester of pregnancy. The origin of the receptors is a female donor with multiple sclerosis, enrolled in a pregnancy study.

Only one count was recorded for this clone. This chain links TRBV6-1 with TRBJ1-5; possible D gene TRBD1, 5 bases. The V gene lost 0 bases and the J gene lost 2 bases, with 8 bases spanning the gap. This CDR3 has 15 amino acids. Germline V gives CDR1 MNHNS, CDR2 SASEGT. For the CDR3, the DNA is TGTGCCAGCAGTGAAGCCCTAGGGGGCAATCAGCCCCAGCATTTT. Translating gives CASSEALGGNQPQHF.

Remarks on this clone: Other DNA sequences of this sample code for an identical CDR3. The rearrangement links TRBV11-2 to TRBJ2-3, with D perhaps TRBD2 (5 bases). Per germline, CDR1 SGHAT and CDR2 FQNNGV. The germline V and J ends were trimmed by 1 base and 4 bases, with 9 bases remaining between them. The CDR3 consists of 14 residues. The CDR3 loop is CASSLGLAADTQYF. The CDR3 nucleotides read TGTGCCAGCAGCTTAGGTCTAGCAGCAGATACGCAGTATTTT.

This clone was detected only once. J is TRBJ2-1 and V is TRBV5-1, with TRBD2 matching 14 bases. The CDR3 runs 18 residues. CDR1 and CDR2 (germline): SGHRS, YFSETQ. The V segment lost 2 bases and the J segment 1 base; nucleotides outside the gene matches: 5. This chain's CDR3 is CASSFGTSGGRSYNEQFF. The CDR3 coding sequence is TGCGCCAGCAGCTTCGGGACTAGCGGGGGACGATCCTACAATGAGCAGTTCTTC. The full variable domain, rest sourced from reference TRBV5-1 and TRBJ2-1, is KAGVTQTPRYLIKTRGQQVTLSCSPISGHRSVSWYQQTPGQGLQFLFEYFSETQRNKGNFPGRFSGRQFSNSRSEMNVSTLELGDSALYLCASSFGTSGGRSYNEQFFGPGTRLTVL.

The rearrangement links TRBV7-9 to TRBJ2-1, with TRBD2 matching over 7 bases. Germline lookup yields CDR1 SEHNR and CDR2 FQNEAQ (reference sequence). Trimming cost V 5 bases and J 10 bases; bases outside gene matches: 11. This CDR3 has 14 amino acids. CDR3 sequence (DNA): TGTGCCAGCAGCCACCCCCGGGCAGCGGGAGAGCAGTTCTTC. Translated: CASSHPRAAGEQFF.

The sample holds one count of this clone. The chain uses TRBV6-5 and TRBJ2-5; 7 nucleotides line up with TRBD1. This CDR3 has 13 amino acids. From germline, CDR1 is MNHEY and CDR2 SVGAGI. The V and J ends lost 4 bases and 11 bases, in that order; junction bases with no gene match: 10. The chain's CDR3 is CASSSSGQTGQYF. The CDR3 DNA is TGTGCCAGCAGTTCCTCGGGACAGACGGGGCAGTACTTC.

The chain uses TRBV2 and TRBJ1-4; unclear D gene. V lost 8 bases and J 2 bases, leaving 12 bases between the germline ends. Germline-derived CDR1 and CDR2 are SNHLY and FYNNEI. CDR3 length: 14 amino acids. DNA of the CDR3: TGTGCCAGCGGTTATACCGCGACTAATGAAAAACTGTTTTTT. It encodes CASGYTATNEKLFF.

V usage is TRBV5-6 and J usage is TRBJ2-1; 8 positions agree with TRBD2. CDR1 and CDR2 from the germline V gene are SGHDT and YYEEEE. The CDR3 length is 14 residues. J was trimmed by 5 bases and V by 10 bases; bases with no gene match: 11. The CDR3 DNA is TGTGCCTGCGGTTGGCGGGGGGTTAACAATGAGCAGTTCTTC. It yields the protein CACGWRGVNNEQFF.

The gene calls are TRBV21-1 and TRBJ1-2. TRBV21-1 corresponds to a pseudogene. The CDR3 contains 13 residues. The CDR3 spells CASSKLGSRGYTF. For the CDR3, the DNA is TGTGCCAGCAGCAAACTAGGGAGTCGAGGCTACACCTTC.

The chain combines TRBV7-9 with TRBJ2-4; 7 bases agree with TRBD1. J was trimmed by 1 base and V by 7 bases; bases with no gene match: 10. This CDR3 region has 16 residues. Germline V gene sequence: CDR1 SEHNR, CDR2 FQNEAQ (reference sequence). The CDR3 protein is CASTSLTGVAKNIQYF. The CDR3 DNA follows: TGTGCCAGCACCTCCCTCACAGGGGTGGCCAAAAACATTCAGTACTTC.

V and J are TRBV11-2 and TRBJ1-3; D unclear. The CDR3 extends over 16 amino acids. The ends were cut back, 8 bases at V and 0 bases at J, with 17 bases in the middle. Germline V lookup: CDR1 SGHAT, CDR2 FQNNGV. CDR3 DNA sequence: TGTGCCAGCCGGCAGGCGGGCAGACACTCTGGAAACACCATATATTTT. Translated, it gives CASRQAGRHSGNTIYF. The full variable domain, rest sourced from reference TRBV11-2 and TRBJ1-3, is EAGVAQSPRYKIIEKRQSVAFWCNPISGHATLYWYQQILGQGPKLLIQFQNNGVVDDSQLPKDRFSAERLKGVDSTLKIQPAKLEDSAVYLCASRQAGRHSGNTIYFGEGSWLTVV.

The sample holds one count of this clone. The chain couples TRBV5-1 to TRBJ1-2; D possibly corresponds to TRBD1 (6 bases). Trimming left V 0 bases short and J 8 bases short, with 14 bases between. CDR1 and CDR2 (germline): SGHRS, YFSETQ. This CDR3 contains 14 residues. CDR3 in amino acids: CASSLVAGDRGYTF. The CDR3, as DNA: TGCGCCAGCAGCTTGGTAGCCGGCGACAGGGGCTACACCTTC.

This chain links TRBV28 with TRBJ2-2; possibly TRBD2 for D (5 bases). This CDR3 contains 12 residues. CDR1 and CDR2 from the germline V gene are MDHEN and SYDVKM. With 9 bases removed from V and 5 bases from J, the gap between germline ends came to 10 bases. CDR3 sequence: CASLGITGELFF. The CDR3 nucleotides read TGTGCCAGTCTCGGGATAACCGGGGAGCTGTTTTTT.

This clone was recorded once. The rearrangement links TRBV5-4 to TRBJ1-1; D may be TRBD1 (6 bases). Looked up from germline, CDR1 is SGHNT and CDR2 is YYREEE (reference sequence). V was clipped by 1 base and J by 7 bases, with 11 bases between them. The CDR3 loop spans 13 amino acids. The CDR3: CASSLRGGGEAFF. CDR3 sequence (DNA): TGTGCCAGCAGCTTGCGGGGGGGCGGTGAAGCTTTCTTT.

The J gene is TRBJ1-1, the V gene TRBV28, with 10 bases matching TRBD1. Germline CDR1 reads MDHEN; CDR2 reads SYDVKM. V gave up 3 bases and J gave up 2 bases; unmatched junction bases: 9. The CDR3 is 17 residues long. CDR3 DNA: TGTGCCAGCAGTTTTATAAAGACAGGGGGCGGCAACACTGAAGCTTTCTTT. As protein: CASSFIKTGGGNTEAFF.

The chain is built from TRBV4-2 and TRBJ2-7; 9 nucleotides align to TRBD2. Germline-derived CDR1 and CDR2 are LGHNA and YNFKEQ. The CDR3 spans 17 residues. The ends lost 3 bases at V and 4 bases at J; junction bases unmatched: 13. This CDR3 is CASSQSTLAGDSYEQYF. CDR3 DNA sequence: TGTGCCAGCAGCCAGTCTACCTTAGCGGGAGATAGTTACGAGCAGTACTTC.

This clone was seen more than once but under ten times. The chain joins TRBV14 to TRBJ2-5; 7 bases map to TRBD1. Germline lookup yields CDR1 SGHDN and CDR2 FVKESK. The V and J ends lost 4 bases and 5 bases, in that order; junction bases with no gene match: 10. The CDR3 is 15 amino acids. CDR3: CASSPDRVRRETQYF. CDR3 nucleotide sequence: TGTGCCAGCAGCCCCGACAGGGTACGGCGGGAGACCCAGTACTTC.

The genes are TRBV28 and TRBJ1-5; 9 nucleotides match TRBD1. The junction had 6 bases not matched to a gene; V was cut back by 5 bases and J by 7 bases. The CDR3 loop spans 14 amino acids. CDR1 MDHEN and CDR2 SYDVKM come from the germline V gene. This CDR3 reads CASSTGGAGQPQHF. The CDR3 bases are TGTGCCAGCAGTACAGGGGGCGCGGGGCAGCCCCAGCATTTT.

The chain carries TRBV7-9 and TRBJ1-2, with a weak D call TRBD1 (6 bases). The V gene lost 4 bases and the J gene lost 0 bases, with 6 bases spanning the gap. This CDR3 is 13 amino acids long. Looked up from germline, CDR1 is SEHNR and CDR2 is FQNEAQ (reference sequence). CDR3 in DNA: TGTGCCAGCAGCTGGACAGCTAACTATGGCTACACCTTC. It encodes CASSWTANYGYTF.

CDR3 sequence: CASSTPGRAGGTEAFF. For the CDR3, the DNA is TGTGCCAGTAGTACCCCCGGCCGGGCGGGTGGCACTGAAGCTTTCTTT. The rearrangement joins TRBV19 to TRBJ1-1; unclear D gene. This CDR3 contains 16 residues. Per the germline V gene, CDR1 is LNHDA and CDR2 is SQIVND (reference sequence). V shed 4 bases and J shed 4 bases, with 19 bases lying between them. The full variable domain, in which reference TRBV19 and TRBJ1-1 provide the parts outside the CDR3, is DGGITQSPKYLFRKEGQNVTLSCEQNLNHDAMYWYRQDPGQGLRLIYYSQIVNDFQKGDIAEGYSVSREKKESFPLTVTSAQKNPTAFYLCASSTPGRAGGTEAFFGQGTRLTVV.

The chain recombines TRBV11-2 with TRBJ1-6; D remains unclear. Trimming pared 1 base from V and 7 bases from J, leaving 8 bases between. The CDR3 contains 14 residues. Germline CDR1 and CDR2: SGHAT and FQNNGV. The CDR3 loop reads CASSLGADNSPLHF. CDR3 sequence (DNA): TGTGCCAGCAGCTTAGGGGCAGACAATTCACCCCTCCACTTT.

The chain couples TRBV18 to TRBJ1-1; D is unresolved. Germline-derived CDR1 and CDR2 are KGHSH and LQKENI. The CDR3 covers 13 residues. Trimming took 2 bases from V and 0 from J, leaving 4 bases between them. CDR3 in DNA: TGTGCCAGCTCACCATCAGTGAACACTGAAGCTTTCTTT. The encoded protein is CASSPSVNTEAFF.

The table lists this clone with a count of one. The chain combines TRBV19 with TRBJ1-5; D is perhaps TRBD1 (5 bases). The CDR3 covers 14 residues. The germline gives CDR1 LNHDA, CDR2 SQIVND (reference sequence). V was trimmed by 8 bases and J by 2 bases, leaving 13 bases between them. The CDR3 DNA is TGTGCCAGTGTACGACAGTTAGGCAATCAGCCCCAGCATTTT. This encodes CASVRQLGNQPQHF.

The V call is TRBV2, the J call TRBJ1-1; unclear D gene. The CDR3 totals 13 residues. Trimming took 8 bases from V and 1 from J, leaving 11 bases between them. Germline CDR1 and CDR2: SNHLY and FYNNEI. CDR3 protein: CASGREGNTEAFF. Written as DNA, the CDR3 is TGTGCCAGCGGGCGGGAGGGGAACACTGAAGCTTTCTTT.

J is TRBJ1-4 and V is TRBV28; a possible D gene is TRBD1 (6 bases). The CDR3 contains 14 residues. CDR1 is MDHEN and CDR2 is SYDVKM in the germline V gene. Trimming cost V 2 bases and J 3 bases, with 7 bases left between them. The CDR3 region has the DNA TGTGCCAGCAGTTTAGACAGGCCTAATGAAAAACTGTTTTTT. Encoded protein: CASSLDRPNEKLFF.

V is TRBV27 and J is TRBJ2-5; TRBD1 matches 9 bases. CDR1 is MNHEY, CDR2 SMNVEV, per germline (reference sequence). V dropped 4 bases and J dropped 7; count of bases not matched to a gene: 4. This CDR3 contains 13 residues. CDR3 sequence reads: CASSWTGERTQYF. The CDR3 nucleotides read TGTGCCAGCAGTTGGACAGGGGAGAGGACCCAGTACTTC.

The chain carries TRBV28 and TRBJ1-1, with 7 bases fitting TRBD1. The V and J ends lost 6 bases and 2 bases, in that order; junction bases with no gene match: 3. Looked up from germline, CDR1 is MDHEN and CDR2 is SYDVKM. The CDR3 extends over 13 amino acids. The DNA for the CDR3 is TGTGCCAGCAGGGGGACAGTCAACACTGAAGCTTTCTTT. Encoded protein: CASRGTVNTEAFF.

The CDR3 DNA is TGTGCCAGCAGTGTCGGGGATGGCTACGAGCAGTACTTC. Translating gives CASSVGDGYEQYF. The chain combines TRBV2 with TRBJ2-7; D possibly corresponds to TRBD2 (5 bases). This CDR3 region has 13 residues. With 4 bases removed from V and 3 bases from J, the gap between germline ends came to 10 bases. Per the germline V gene, CDR1 is SNHLY and CDR2 is FYNNEI. The full variable domain, completed using reference TRBV2 and TRBJ2-7, is EPEVTQTPSHQVTQMGQEVILRCVPISNHLYFYWYRQILGQKVEFLVSFYNNEISEKSEIFDDQFSVERPDGSNFTLKIRSTKLEDSAMYFCASSVGDGYEQYFGPGTRLTVT.

The genes are TRBV5-1 and TRBJ2-5, with 7 bases matching TRBD2. Per the germline V gene, CDR1 is SGHRS and CDR2 is YFSETQ. This CDR3 contains 16 residues. V shed 0 bases, J shed 1 base, and the junction held 6 bases outside the gene matches. CDR3 sequence reads: CASSLAPSGAQETQYF. CDR3 in DNA: TGCGCCAGCAGCTTGGCCCCCAGCGGGGCCCAAGAGACCCAGTACTTC.

The CDR3 reads CASSRGINGDTQYF. Written as DNA, the CDR3 is TGTGCCAGCAGCCGGGGAATTAATGGAGATACGCAGTATTTT. This chain links TRBV27 with TRBJ2-3; TRBD2 is a possible D gene (5 bases). There are 14 residues in the CDR3. Germline V gene lookup returns CDR1 MNHEY and CDR2 SMNVEV (reference sequence). V was shortened by 6 bases and J by 5 bases, with 15 bases between the two germline ends.